This T cell receptor (beta chain) was recorded in a study of early T cells in non-severe SARS-CoV-2 infection. This clonotype was counted only a few times. TCRdb reprocessed the 5' RACE reads via MiXCR and lists one record per CDR3 protein. The sample yields about 71,000 distinct CDR3 sequences, 12% to 15% seen once. This CDR3 is 12 amino acids long. Germline V gives CDR1 DFQATT, CDR2 SNEGSKA (reference sequence). V gave up 6 bases and J gave up 2 bases; unmatched junction bases: 2. V is TRBV20-1 and J is TRBJ2-3; the match to TRBD1 covers 7 bases. The source material was whole blood. This clonotype was sampled from an adult who was a healthcare worker with PCR-confirmed SARS-CoV-2 infection or an uninfected control (not recorded which). CDR3 loop: CSAKGATDTQYF. CDR3 sequence (DNA): TGCAGTGCAAAGGGGGCCACAGATACGCAGTATTTT.